Below, one T cell receptor (beta chain) is given with its context. The data originate from a study of blood T cell repertoires in COVID-19. About the research overall: Sites across the United States, Italy and Spain contributed samples from acute and convalescent COVID-19.

Trimming removed 5 bases from V and 4 bases from J; junction bases left unmatched: 2. Germline CDR1 is SGHTA and CDR2 is FQGNSA. The CDR3 extends over 14 amino acids. How the authors handled the data: Amplification of reference gene primers provided the estimated nucleated cell counts. The assay was immunoSEQ multiplex PCR, and TCRdb's table has in-frame clones only and misses some. The DNA was the basis for D and trimming; V, J and clone size are from that table. The sample records approximately 210,000 clones, roughly nine tenths being singletons. V and J are TRBV7-2 and TRBJ1-6, with 7 nucleotides matching TRBD1. Material for sequencing was peripheral blood. This TCR came from a man aged 65-85 years with acute or convalescent COVID-19. The CDR3 reads CASSLQGYNSPLHF. CDR3 sequence (DNA): TGTGCCAGCAGCCTACAGGGGTATAATTCACCCCTCCACTTT.